This T cell receptor (beta chain) emerged from a study of control samples from healthy donors and cancer patients. V lost 4 bases to trimming and J lost 1 base; unmatched junction nucleotides: 8. The CDR3 runs to 18 residues. From germline, CDR1 is MGHRA and CDR2 YSYEKL. Profiling relied on immunoSEQ multiplex PCR, and the TCRdb table lists in-frame clones only, not all of them. The sample lists fewer than 70,000 clones; around 90% were seen once. This sequence was found in a man in his 60s with head and neck cancer. This chain uses TRBV4-1 with TRBJ2-2; 11 bases fit TRBD2. The sequenced sample consisted of PBMCs. The CDR3 region is CASSRSTSGGLNTGELFF. The CDR3 bases are TGCGCCAGCAGCCGATCCACTAGCGGGGGTCTGAACACCGGGGAGCTGTTTTTT.